The 28 T cell receptor beta chains given below trace back to one sample, sequenced in a study of cytomegalovirus exposure and HLA in healthy donors. The PCR used 60 Vbeta and 13 Jbeta primers. Only in-frame clones appear in the TCRdb table, and some are missing; sequencing was by immunoSEQ multiplex PCR. The sample data list some 200,000 clones. The sequenced sample consisted of PBMCs. These receptors were obtained from a woman younger than 35 in good health and CMV-seropositive.

V usage is TRBV27 and J usage is TRBJ1-1, with a weak D call TRBD1 (5 bases). CDR1 is MNHEY and CDR2 is SMNVEV in the germline V gene (reference sequence). The ends were cut back, 3 bases at V and 6 bases at J, with 11 bases in the middle. The CDR3 has 13 amino acids. CDR3 nucleotides: TGTGCCAGCAGTTTCAGGTGGGGGGCTGAAGCTTTCTTT. Translated: CASSFRWGAEAFF.

The V and J genes are TRBV11-2 and TRBJ2-3, with a tentative D call TRBD1 (6 bases). Trimming stripped 3 bases from V and 3 bases from J, with 13 bases between. CDR1 is SGHAT and CDR2 is FQNNGV in the germline V gene. The CDR3 consists of 15 residues. The CDR3 sequence: CASSFLPQGTDTQYF. The CDR3 DNA follows: TGTGCCAGCAGCTTCCTTCCCCAGGGGACAGATACGCAGTATTTT.

For this clone: The junction departs from the called germline gene at one end, perhaps through a read error. The chain uses TRBV18 and TRBJ1-1; no reliable D call. Looked up from germline, CDR1 is KGHSH and CDR2 is LQKENI. This CDR3 is 13 amino acids long. The CDR3: CASSPPTGNGMAF. DNA of the CDR3: TGTGCCAGCTCACCACCAACGGGGAATGGGATGGCTTTT. Based on the CDR3 plus reference TRBV18 and TRBJ1-1, the full variable domain is NAGVMQNPRHLVRRRGQEARLRCSPMKGHSHVYWYRQLPEEGLKFMVYLQKENIIDESGMPKERFSAEFPKEGPSILRIQQVVRGDSAAYFCASSPPTGNGMAFGQGTRLTVV.

This chain links TRBV2 with TRBJ2-7; possible D gene TRBD2, 6 bases. The V end lost 7 bases, the J end lost 5 bases, and 18 bases lay between the germline ends. There are 14 residues in the CDR3. Germline V gene lookup returns CDR1 SNHLY and CDR2 FYNNEI. DNA of the CDR3: TGTGCCAGCACTGCCATCGGGAGTCAGAACGAGCAGTACTTC. It specifies CASTAIGSQNEQYF.

V is TRBV18 and J is TRBJ1-5, with unresolved D. V lost 5 bases and J 1 base, leaving 9 bases between the germline ends. Germline V CDR1 and CDR2: KGHSH, LQKENI. The CDR3 spans 14 residues. CDR3 sequence reads: CASSSSSSNQPQHF. The CDR3 nucleotides are TGTGCCAGCTCATCGAGTTCCAGCAATCAGCCCCAGCATTTT.

The rearrangement links TRBV12-5 to TRBJ1-1; possibly TRBD1 for D (5 bases). CDR3 length equals 15 residues. Trimming removed 4 bases from V and 4 bases from J, with 16 bases in between. Per germline, CDR1 LGHNT and CDR2 FRNRAP. CDR3 sequence (DNA): TGTGCTAGTGGTTGGCAGTCAGGCAGGGTCACTGAAGCTTTCTTT. Protein: CASGWQSGRVTEAFF. The full variable domain, with the rest looked up from reference TRBV12-5 and TRBJ1-1, is DARVTQTPRHKVTEMGQEVTMRCQPILGHNTVFWYRQTMMQGLELLAYFRNRAPLDDSGMPKDRFSAEMPDATLATLKIQPSEPRDSAVYFCASGWQSGRVTEAFFGQGTRLTVV.

The chain couples TRBV5-4 to TRBJ2-3; TRBD2 matches at 15 bases. This CDR3 region has 17 residues. Germline CDR1 and CDR2: SGHNT and YYREEE (reference sequence). Trimming took 4 bases from V and 6 from J; bases not matched to a gene: 9. CDR3 loop: CASSIAPGTSGRDTQYF. CDR3 nucleotide sequence: TGTGCCAGCAGCATAGCCCCCGGGACTAGCGGGAGGGATACGCAGTATTTT.

The rearrangement links TRBV7-2 to TRBJ2-7; possibly TRBD1 for D (5 bases). Trimming removed 6 bases from V and 2 bases from J, with 14 bases in between. Germline V gene lookup returns CDR1 SGHTA and CDR2 FQGNSA. The CDR3 contains 14 residues. CDR3 bases: TGTGCCAGCAGGGAGTCTCTACAGGCCTACGAGCAGTACTTC. It codes for CASRESLQAYEQYF.

This chain joins TRBV20-1 and TRBJ1-2; D uncertain. V lost 2 bases and J 7 bases, leaving 5 bases between the germline ends. Germline lookup yields CDR1 DFQATT and CDR2 SNEGSKA (reference sequence). The CDR3 has 10 amino acids. CDR3 amino acids: CSARSLGYTF. The CDR3 coding sequence is TGCAGTGCTAGAAGCCTTGGCTACACCTTC.

This chain links TRBV29-1 with TRBJ1-2; no firm D call. Trimming removed 6 bases from V and 7 bases from J, with 12 bases in between. The CDR3 contains 11 residues. The germline gives CDR1 SQVTM, CDR2 ANQGSEA. In nucleotides, the CDR3 is TGCAGCGTGAAGGGAGGAACTGGCTACACCTTC. Translated, it gives CSVKGGTGYTF.

This sequence joins TRBV9 and TRBJ1-1; the D gene is possibly TRBD1 (6 bases). CDR3 length equals 17 residues. The germline gives CDR1 SGDLS, CDR2 YYNGEE. V lost 0 bases and J lost 0, with 15 bases in between. The CDR3 reads CASSVEGTGSMNTEAFF. As DNA, the CDR3 is TGTGCCAGCAGCGTAGAGGGCACAGGGAGCATGAACACTGAAGCTTTCTTT.

This sequence joins TRBV29-1 and TRBJ1-2; D ambiguous. Per the germline V gene, CDR1 is SQVTM and CDR2 is ANQGSEA. This CDR3 has 14 residues. The germline V and J ends were trimmed by 4 bases and 3 bases, with 15 bases remaining between them. The CDR3 region is CSVVEGATHYGYTF. In nucleotides, the CDR3 is TGCAGCGTTGTTGAGGGTGCCACTCACTATGGCTACACCTTC.

The gene calls are TRBV30 and TRBJ2-2, with D tentatively TRBD1 (6 bases). Germline CDR1 and CDR2: GTSNPN and SVGIG (reference sequence). There are 12 residues in the CDR3. With 5 bases removed from V and 6 bases from J, the gap between germline ends came to 10 bases. CDR3 nucleotides: TGTGCCTGGGCGACAGGACCCGGGGAGCTGTTTTTT. Translating it yields CAWATGPGELFF. The full variable domain, its missing parts supplied by reference TRBV30 and TRBJ2-2, is SQTIHQWPATLVQPVGSPLSLECTVEGTSNPNLYWYRQAAGRGLQLLFYSVGIGQISSEVPQNLSASRPQDRQFILSSKKLLLSDSGFYLCAWATGPGELFFGEGSRLTVL.

This rearrangement joins TRBV11-3 to TRBJ2-7, with 8 bases identical to TRBD1. Germline V CDR1 and CDR2: SGHNT, YENEEA. The CDR3 is 15 amino acids. V lost 4 bases to trimming and J lost 5 bases; unmatched junction nucleotides: 10. The CDR3 reads CASSSGTGPQHEQYF. CDR3 sequence (DNA): TGTGCCAGCAGCTCAGGGACAGGACCTCAACACGAGCAGTACTTC.

The chain is built from TRBV7-9 and TRBJ2-7; 16 nucleotides match TRBD2. CDR3 length: 18 residues. V lost 5 bases, J lost 4 bases, and 11 bases stayed unmatched. CDR1 and CDR2 from the germline V gene are SEHNR and FQNEAQ (reference sequence). The CDR3 loop is CASSPYGTSGGAGYEQYF. In DNA, the CDR3 is TGTGCCAGCAGCCCCTACGGGACTAGCGGGGGGGCAGGATACGAGCAGTACTTC.

V is TRBV4-3 and J is TRBJ2-7; D perhaps matches TRBD1 (6 bases). Germline CDR1 and CDR2: LGHNA and YSLEER. The CDR3 length is 15 residues. V lost 1 base and J lost 3, with 13 bases in between. CDR3 nucleotides: TGCGCCAGCAGCCAAGTAGGTCCAGGGGACTACGAGCAGTACTTC. It codes for CASSQVGPGDYEQYF.

The V call is TRBV5-1, the J call TRBJ2-5; TRBD1 might be the D (5 bases). This CDR3 region has 13 residues. Trimming stripped 8 bases from V and 7 bases from J, with 18 bases between. Germline-derived CDR1 and CDR2 are SGHRS and YFSETQ. The CDR3 reads CASTPTEPGTQYF. The CDR3 region has the DNA TGCGCCAGTACCCCGACAGAACCAGGGACCCAGTACTTC.

V gene TRBV11-2 combines with J gene TRBJ1-5; 10 bases are shared with TRBD1. V dropped 5 bases and J dropped 6; count of bases not matched to a gene: 7. Per the germline V gene, CDR1 is SGHAT and CDR2 is FQNNGV. The CDR3 contains 15 residues. The CDR3 nucleotides are TGTGCCAGCAGCAAGGGACAGGGGTTAGGTCAGCCCCAGCATTTT. Translating gives CASSKGQGLGQPQHF.

This rearrangement joins TRBV30 to TRBJ1-4; D is possibly TRBD1 (5 bases). Trimming shortened V by 2 bases and J by 8 bases, and 12 bases separated the two germline ends. Germline lookup yields CDR1 GTSNPN and CDR2 SVGIG (reference sequence). The CDR3 contains 13 residues. The CDR3 region is CAWSSQGREKLFF. The CDR3 DNA follows: TGTGCCTGGAGTAGTCAGGGAAGGGAAAAACTGTTTTTT.

The CDR3 spells CAGQDRALNEKLFF. The CDR3 DNA reads as TGTGCCGGTCAGGACAGGGCCCTTAATGAAAAACTGTTTTTT. This sequence joins TRBV30 and TRBJ1-4; TRBD1 matches 8 bases. V was pared by 8 bases and J by 4 bases, with 9 bases of the junction left unmatched. The CDR3 loop spans 14 amino acids. Germline CDR1 and CDR2: GTSNPN and SVGIG (reference sequence).

V usage is TRBV9 and J usage is TRBJ1-6; D not certain. CDR1 is SGDLS, CDR2 YYNGEE, per germline. The CDR3 runs to 15 residues. V was clipped by 3 bases and J by 9 bases, with 16 bases between them. The CDR3 DNA follows: TGTGCCAGCAGCGCGGACCCAACTAGCGTTTCACCCCTCCACTTT. Translation: CASSADPTSVSPLHF.

The chain recombines TRBV11-2 with TRBJ2-7, with D unresolved. Trimming pared 2 bases from V and 3 bases from J, leaving 5 bases between. Germline loops: CDR1 SGHAT, CDR2 FQNNGV. The CDR3 contains 12 residues. CDR3 sequence reads: CASSLRRYEQYF. The CDR3 DNA follows: TGTGCCAGCAGCTTACGTCGCTACGAGCAGTACTTC.

This chain uses TRBV6-4 with TRBJ2-1, with 13 bases lining up with TRBD2. Germline-derived CDR1 and CDR2 are MRHNA and SNTAGT. CDR3 length: 15 residues. J lost 8 bases, V lost 6 bases, and 7 bases had no gene match. The CDR3 protein is CASSALAGGPDEQFF. CDR3 nucleotides: TGTGCCAGCAGCGCACTAGCGGGGGGGCCCGATGAGCAGTTCTTC.

V is TRBV7-6 and J is TRBJ2-1; TRBD2 is a possible D gene (7 bases). Trimming removed 5 bases at V and 5 bases at J, with 16 bases between. This CDR3 is 15 amino acids long. Germline lookup yields CDR1 SGHVS and CDR2 FNYEAQ. DNA for the CDR3: TGTGCCAGCAGCCCCCTCCCGGGGGGCAACAATGAGCAGTTCTTC. It yields the protein CASSPLPGGNNEQFF.

This chain connects TRBV5-5 to TRBJ2-7; 9 bases agree with TRBD2. In germline, CDR1 is SGHKS, CDR2 YYEKEE (reference sequence). The CDR3 is made up of 16 amino acids. The J segment lost 0 bases and the V segment lost 2 bases, leaving 6 bases of the junction unmatched. The CDR3 is CASSLGGGGPSYEQYF. The CDR3 region has the DNA TGTGCCAGCAGCTTAGGCGGGGGGGGGCCCTCCTACGAGCAGTACTTC.

For this clone: At one end the junction does not follow the germline gene, possibly because of a read error. The V and J genes are TRBV7-7 and TRBJ1-4; D is unclear. Looked up from germline, CDR1 is SSHAT and CDR2 is FNYEAQ (reference sequence). CDR3 length: 19 amino acids. The CDR3 sequence is CASSLPPPETLQAGEKLFF. The DNA of the CDR3 is TGTGCTAGCAGCCTCCCACCCCCCGAGACCCTTCAGGCCGGTGAAAAACTGTTTTTT.

This chain joins TRBV28 and TRBJ2-7; 9 nucleotides match TRBD1. V was clipped by 4 bases and J by 5 bases; unmatched bases: 9. Germline CDR1 and CDR2: MDHEN and SYDVKM. The CDR3 runs to 15 residues. The CDR3 sequence: CASSSSGTGYHEQYF. The CDR3, as DNA: TGTGCCAGCAGTTCCTCCGGGACAGGGTATCACGAGCAGTACTTC. The entire variable domain, with the rest obtained from reference TRBV28 and TRBJ2-7, is as follows: DVKVTQSSRYLVKRTGEKVFLECVQDMDHENMFWYRQDPGLGLRLIYFSYDVKMKEKGDIPEGYSVSREKKERFSLILESASTNQTSMYLCASSSSGTGYHEQYFGPGTRLTVT.

V is TRBV4-1 and J is TRBJ2-5, with a possible D match to TRBD2 (7 bases). With 1 base removed from V and 4 bases from J, the gap between germline ends came to 13 bases. Germline V lookup: CDR1 MGHRA, CDR2 YSYEKL. The CDR3 loop spans 15 amino acids. This CDR3 reads CASSQGLGGAETQYF. The CDR3 DNA reads TGCGCCAGCAGCCAAGGCCTAGGGGGGGCAGAGACCCAGTACTTC.